Listed below are T cell receptor beta chains from one sample, sequenced in a study of neoadjuvant anti-PD-1 for oral cavity cancer. Sequenced by immunoSEQ multiplex PCR; TCRdb stores in-frame clones only, minus some. Of 7,000 to 8,000 clones listed, 55% to 75% are singletons. Material: PBMCs, obtained after nivolumab (anti-PD-1) treatment. These receptors all stem from a person between 40 and 79 years old with oral cavity squamous cell carcinoma. Both conserved end residues are part of each CDR3. Each record gives: D gene, V gene, J gene, clone size, CDR3 DNA, CDR3 protein. D genes are given only for firm matches. Part of the rows lack a size; the others show once, few, many or a class for expanded clones.

d_call: TRBD1; v_call: TRBV5-3; j_call: TRBJ1-1; clone_size: .; cdr3_nt: TGTGCCAGAAGCTTGGAACAGGGGGCGGATTTGAACACTGAAGCTTTCTTT; cdr3_aa: CARSLEQGADLNTEAFF
d_call: TRBD1; v_call: TRBV4-3; j_call: TRBJ1-2; clone_size: .; cdr3_nt: TGCGCCAGCAGCCAAGCAGGGGGCAGCTATGGCTACACCTTC; cdr3_aa: CASSQAGGSYGYTF
d_call: .; v_call: TRBV7-8; j_call: TRBJ2-1; clone_size: .; cdr3_nt: TGTGCCAGCAGCCCCACGGGGGCCTCCTACAATGAGCAGTTCTTC; cdr3_aa: CASSPTGASYNEQFF
d_call: TRBD2; v_call: TRBV9; j_call: TRBJ2-3; clone_size: .; cdr3_nt: TGTGCCAGCAGCGTATACCTCAATATGGGGACTAGTCTCACAGATACGCAGTATTTT; cdr3_aa: CASSVYLNMGTSLTDTQYF
d_call: .; v_call: TRBV19; j_call: TRBJ2-3; clone_size: .; cdr3_nt: TGTGCCAGTACCCTAAGTCACAGCACAGATACGCAGTATTTT; cdr3_aa: CASTLSHSTDTQYF
d_call: TRBD1; v_call: TRBV29-1; j_call: TRBJ1-2; clone_size: .; cdr3_nt: TGCAGCTTCAGGGGGCTAGATGGCTACACCTTC; cdr3_aa: CSFRGLDGYTF
d_call: .; v_call: TRBV19; j_call: TRBJ2-1; clone_size: .; cdr3_nt: TGTGCCAGTAGTATGGGATCTTACAATGAGCAGTTCTTC; cdr3_aa: CASSMGSYNEQFF
d_call: TRBD1; v_call: TRBV5-1; j_call: TRBJ2-7; clone_size: .; cdr3_nt: TGCGCCAGCAGCCCTCGGGACAGGGCCTACGAGCAGTACTTC; cdr3_aa: CASSPRDRAYEQYF
d_call: .; v_call: TRBV7-9; j_call: TRBJ2-5; clone_size: .; cdr3_nt: TGTGCCAGCAGCAGGAGGAGAGGGGCACAAGAGACCCAGTACTTC; cdr3_aa: CASSRRRGAQETQYF
d_call: .; v_call: TRBV5-1; j_call: TRBJ2-6; clone_size: .; cdr3_nt: TGCGCCAGCAGCTTGGGGGCAGCTACCGGGGCCAACGTCCTGACTTTC; cdr3_aa: CASSLGAATGANVLTF
d_call: .; v_call: TRBV18; j_call: TRBJ1-6; clone_size: few; cdr3_nt: TGTGCCAGCTCACCACCGGGGGTTAATAATTCACCCCTCCACTTT; cdr3_aa: CASSPPGVNNSPLHF
d_call: .; v_call: TRBV27; j_call: TRBJ1-5; clone_size: .; cdr3_nt: TGTGCCAGCAGTTCGGGGGGGGCAGCCAATCAGCCCCAGCATTTT; cdr3_aa: CASSSGGAANQPQHF
d_call: .; v_call: TRBV7-7; j_call: TRBJ1-6; clone_size: .; cdr3_nt: TGTGCCAGCAGCTTGGACAGTTCCTATAATTCACCCCTCCACTTT; cdr3_aa: CASSLDSSYNSPLHF
d_call: TRBD2; v_call: TRBV27; j_call: TRBJ2-1; clone_size: .; cdr3_nt: TGTGCCAGCAGTTTAATCGGGGGGAATGAGCAGTTCTTC; cdr3_aa: CASSLIGGNEQFF
d_call: .; v_call: TRBV15; j_call: TRBJ1-4; clone_size: .; cdr3_nt: TGTGCCACCAGCACCACCAGGTCCCTTAATGAAAAACTGTTTTTT; cdr3_aa: CATSTTRSLNEKLFF
d_call: .; v_call: TRBV23-1; j_call: TRBJ1-5; clone_size: .; cdr3_nt: TGCGCCAGCAGTCAATCGGGGCAGGGATCTCAGCCCCAGCATTTT; cdr3_aa: CASSQSGQGSQPQHF
d_call: .; v_call: TRBV5-1; j_call: TRBJ2-5; clone_size: .; cdr3_nt: TGCGCCAGCAGCTTGCGGGGGCGCGCAGAGACCCAGTACTTC; cdr3_aa: CASSLRGRAETQYF
d_call: TRBD1; v_call: TRBV29-1; j_call: TRBJ2-7; clone_size: .; cdr3_nt: TGCAGCGTTGAAGAGGGGGCAGGGGGCAACGAGCAGTACTTC; cdr3_aa: CSVEEGAGGNEQYF
d_call: .; v_call: TRBV27; j_call: TRBJ2-7; clone_size: .; cdr3_nt: TGTGCCAGCAGTTTATCGGTGGGGGACCACTCCTACGAGCAGTACTTC; cdr3_aa: CASSLSVGDHSYEQYF
d_call: .; v_call: TRBV9; j_call: TRBJ2-3; clone_size: .; cdr3_nt: TGTGCCAGCAGCGCGCGATCTTTGGGGGTTCGGGCAGATACGCAGTATTTT; cdr3_aa: CASSARSLGVRADTQYF
d_call: .; v_call: TRBV7-2; j_call: TRBJ2-7; clone_size: few; cdr3_nt: TGTGCCAGCAGCACCAGACAGGTCTACGAGCAGTACTTC; cdr3_aa: CASSTRQVYEQYF
d_call: .; v_call: TRBV14; j_call: TRBJ1-2; clone_size: .; cdr3_nt: TGTGCCAGCAGCCAAGACTGGATCCGGGACGGAGCCTATGGCTACACCTTC; cdr3_aa: CASSQDWIRDGAYGYTF
d_call: .; v_call: TRBV2; j_call: TRBJ2-5; clone_size: once; cdr3_nt: TGTGCCAGCAGTGAAGCGACTAACCAAGAGACCCAGTACTTC; cdr3_aa: CASSEATNQETQYF
d_call: .; v_call: TRBV7-3; j_call: TRBJ2-5; clone_size: .; cdr3_nt: TGTGCCAGCAGCTTAGAACATGACGGGAACGGGGAGACCCAGTACTTC; cdr3_aa: CASSLEHDGNGETQYF
d_call: TRBD1; v_call: TRBV6-5; j_call: TRBJ2-5; clone_size: .; cdr3_nt: TGTGCCAGCAGTTACCCCGGACAGGGGGAGACCCAGTACTTC; cdr3_aa: CASSYPGQGETQYF
d_call: TRBD1; v_call: TRBV7-8; j_call: TRBJ2-5; clone_size: .; cdr3_nt: TGTGCCAGCAGCTTAGCTAGACAGGGGGCTAGGGAGACCCAGTACTTC; cdr3_aa: CASSLARQGARETQYF
d_call: .; v_call: TRBV5-1; j_call: TRBJ2-1; clone_size: .; cdr3_nt: TGCGCCAGCAGCCCGCTAGACAGCCTCTACAATGAGCAGTTCTTC; cdr3_aa: CASSPLDSLYNEQFF
d_call: .; v_call: TRBV5-1; j_call: TRBJ1-1; clone_size: few; cdr3_nt: TGCGCCAGCAGGGGCATTCGGATGAACACTGAAGCTTTCTTT; cdr3_aa: CASRGIRMNTEAFF
d_call: TRBD2; v_call: TRBV5-5; j_call: TRBJ2-7; clone_size: .; cdr3_nt: TGTGCCAGCAGCTCTCGCCACTTGACTAGCGGGGGCTACGAGCAGTACTTC; cdr3_aa: CASSSRHLTSGGYEQYF
d_call: TRBD1; v_call: TRBV2; j_call: TRBJ1-1; clone_size: .; cdr3_nt: TGTGCCAGCAGTAGAAAAGCTAGACAGGGGAACACTGAAGCTTTCTTT; cdr3_aa: CASSRKARQGNTEAFF
d_call: TRBD1; v_call: TRBV4-1; j_call: TRBJ2-7; clone_size: .; cdr3_nt: TGCGCCAGCAGCCAAGTTTGGACAGGGGGTTACGAGCAGTACTTC; cdr3_aa: CASSQVWTGGYEQYF
d_call: .; v_call: TRBV6-1; j_call: TRBJ2-5; clone_size: .; cdr3_nt: TGTGCCAGCAGTGGTCAACAGCAAGAGACCCAGTACTTC; cdr3_aa: CASSGQQQETQYF
d_call: .; v_call: TRBV28; j_call: TRBJ2-5; clone_size: .; cdr3_nt: TGTGCCAGCAGTTTCCCCCCCCAAGAGACCCAGTACTTC; cdr3_aa: CASSFPPQETQYF
d_call: TRBD1; v_call: TRBV15; j_call: TRBJ2-1; clone_size: few; cdr3_nt: TGTGCCACCACAGGGGGCGCCACAAAAAGCAATGAGCAGTTCTTC; cdr3_aa: CATTGGATKSNEQFF
d_call: TRBD2; v_call: TRBV4-1; j_call: TRBJ2-3; clone_size: .; cdr3_nt: TGCGCCAGCAGCCAGGTACTAGCGGGAACAGATACGCAGTATTTT; cdr3_aa: CASSQVLAGTDTQYF
d_call: .; v_call: TRBV7-9; j_call: TRBJ1-2; clone_size: few; cdr3_nt: TGTGCCAGCAGCCAGGACCCAACTGACTATGGCTACACCTTC; cdr3_aa: CASSQDPTDYGYTF
d_call: .; v_call: TRBV7-9; j_call: TRBJ2-2; clone_size: .; cdr3_nt: TGTGCCAGCAGGAAAGGAGTGAACACCGGGGAGCTGTTTTTT; cdr3_aa: CASRKGVNTGELFF
d_call: .; v_call: TRBV10-3; j_call: TRBJ2-1; clone_size: .; cdr3_nt: TGTGCCATCACGGGGGACAATGAGCAGTTCTTC; cdr3_aa: CAITGDNEQFF
d_call: TRBD1; v_call: TRBV28; j_call: TRBJ2-3; clone_size: .; cdr3_nt: TGTGCCAGCATCGTGGGCGACAGGGGCCCAGATACGCAGTATTTT; cdr3_aa: CASIVGDRGPDTQYF
d_call: .; v_call: TRBV4-3; j_call: TRBJ1-2; clone_size: .; cdr3_nt: TGCGCCAGCAGCCAAGAGCCCAGACAGCGCAACTATGGCTACACCTTC; cdr3_aa: CASSQEPRQRNYGYTF
d_call: .; v_call: TRBV6-5; j_call: TRBJ1-4; clone_size: once; cdr3_nt: TGTGCCAGCAGACGCTCAGGGGTTGGGGAAAAACTGTTTTTT; cdr3_aa: CASRRSGVGEKLFF
d_call: .; v_call: TRBV7-7; j_call: TRBJ2-5; clone_size: .; cdr3_nt: TGTGCCAGCAGCTCCAACCAGGGTCAGGAGACCCAGTACTTC; cdr3_aa: CASSSNQGQETQYF
d_call: TRBD2; v_call: TRBV6-5; j_call: TRBJ2-2; clone_size: .; cdr3_nt: TGTGCCAGCAGACGGACTAGCGGTTACACCGGGGAGCTGTTTTTT; cdr3_aa: CASRRTSGYTGELFF
d_call: TRBD2; v_call: TRBV4-2; j_call: TRBJ2-3; clone_size: .; cdr3_nt: TGTGCCAGCAGCCAAAGACTAGCGGGGGAGACCACAGATACGCAGTATTTT; cdr3_aa: CASSQRLAGETTDTQYF
d_call: TRBD1; v_call: TRBV7-8; j_call: TRBJ1-5; clone_size: .; cdr3_nt: TGTGCCAGCAGCCAATTTACGACAGGGTTGAGCAATCAGCCCCAGCATTTT; cdr3_aa: CASSQFTTGLSNQPQHF
d_call: .; v_call: TRBV10-1; j_call: TRBJ1-2; clone_size: .; cdr3_nt: TGCGCCAGCAGTGACCGTCAGGGAGATGGCTACACCTTC; cdr3_aa: CASSDRQGDGYTF
d_call: .; v_call: TRBV5-6; j_call: TRBJ2-2; clone_size: .; cdr3_nt: TGTGCCAGCAGCGATTCTAGACGAGTCACCGGGGAGCTGTTTTTT; cdr3_aa: CASSDSRRVTGELFF
d_call: TRBD2; v_call: TRBV7-2; j_call: TRBJ2-3; clone_size: once; cdr3_nt: TGTGCCAGCAGCTCCGGACTAGCGGGGGGGCGGAATACGCAGTATTTT; cdr3_aa: CASSSGLAGGRNTQYF
d_call: .; v_call: TRBV12-5; j_call: TRBJ2-2; clone_size: .; cdr3_nt: TGTGCTAGTGGTTTGGAAGGGTCTACCGGGGAGCTGTTTTTT; cdr3_aa: CASGLEGSTGELFF
d_call: .; v_call: TRBV5-1; j_call: TRBJ2-7; clone_size: .; cdr3_nt: TGCGCCAGCAGTTCTGACAGTACCTCCGCCTACTACGAGCAGTACTTC; cdr3_aa: CASSSDSTSAYYEQYF
d_call: .; v_call: TRBV4-1; j_call: TRBJ1-2; clone_size: .; cdr3_nt: TGCGCCAGCAGCCAAGCGGCAGGGGTAGTTAGAGGCTACACCTTC; cdr3_aa: CASSQAAGVVRGYTF
d_call: .; v_call: TRBV19; j_call: TRBJ2-3; clone_size: once; cdr3_nt: TGTGCCAGTAGTATATCCACAGATACGCAGTATTTT; cdr3_aa: CASSISTDTQYF
d_call: .; v_call: TRBV13; j_call: TRBJ2-5; clone_size: few; cdr3_nt: TGTGCCAGCAGCTACCGGGACTCTCACCTCTACTTC; cdr3_aa: CASSYRDSHLYF
d_call: .; v_call: TRBV4-3; j_call: TRBJ2-3; clone_size: .; cdr3_nt: TGCGCCAGCAGCCGGGACACCTCTAGCACAGATACGCAGTATTTT; cdr3_aa: CASSRDTSSTDTQYF
d_call: .; v_call: TRBV2; j_call: TRBJ1-5; clone_size: .; cdr3_nt: TGTGCCAGCAGTGGAAGGTCCGGGAAAGAAAGCAATCAGCCCCAGCATTTT; cdr3_aa: CASSGRSGKESNQPQHF
d_call: TRBD2; v_call: TRBV7-2; j_call: TRBJ2-3; clone_size: .; cdr3_nt: TGTGCCAGCAGCTTCCCTACTAGCGGGGCGATGGGGCATACGCAGTATTTT; cdr3_aa: CASSFPTSGAMGHTQYF
d_call: .; v_call: TRBV11-2; j_call: TRBJ1-6; clone_size: .; cdr3_nt: TGTGCCAGCAGCTTGAGGGATTCACCCCTCCACTTT; cdr3_aa: CASSLRDSPLHF
d_call: .; v_call: TRBV18; j_call: TRBJ2-6; clone_size: once; cdr3_nt: TGTGCCAGCTCACCAGCACCTTCGTTCACAGGGTCTGGGGCCAACGTCCTGACTTTC; cdr3_aa: CASSPAPSFTGSGANVLTF
d_call: .; v_call: TRBV19; j_call: TRBJ1-5; clone_size: few; cdr3_nt: TGTGCCAGTAGTACTGAAAATAGCAATCAGCCCCAGCATTTT; cdr3_aa: CASSTENSNQPQHF